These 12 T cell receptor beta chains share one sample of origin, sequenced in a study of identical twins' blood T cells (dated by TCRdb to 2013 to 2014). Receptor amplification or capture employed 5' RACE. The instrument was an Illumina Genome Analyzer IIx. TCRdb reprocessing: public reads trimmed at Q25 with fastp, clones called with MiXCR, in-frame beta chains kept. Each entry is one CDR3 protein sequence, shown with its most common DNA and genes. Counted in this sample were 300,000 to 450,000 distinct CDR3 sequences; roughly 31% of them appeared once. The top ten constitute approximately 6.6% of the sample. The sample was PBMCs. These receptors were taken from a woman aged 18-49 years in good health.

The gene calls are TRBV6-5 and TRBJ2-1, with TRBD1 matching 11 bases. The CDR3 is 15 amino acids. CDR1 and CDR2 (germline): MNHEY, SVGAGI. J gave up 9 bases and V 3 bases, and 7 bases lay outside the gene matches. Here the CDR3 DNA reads TGTGCCAGCAGTTATTTAAGGACAGGGGGCGGTGAGCAGTTCTTC. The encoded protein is CASSYLRTGGGEQFF.

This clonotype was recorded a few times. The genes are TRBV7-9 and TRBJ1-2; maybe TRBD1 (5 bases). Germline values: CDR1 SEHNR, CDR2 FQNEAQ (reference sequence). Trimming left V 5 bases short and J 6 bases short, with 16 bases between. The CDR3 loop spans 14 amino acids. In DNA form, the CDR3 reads TGTGCCAGCAGCGGGACCAAGGAACGTCATGGCTACACCTTC. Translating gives CASSGTKERHGYTF.

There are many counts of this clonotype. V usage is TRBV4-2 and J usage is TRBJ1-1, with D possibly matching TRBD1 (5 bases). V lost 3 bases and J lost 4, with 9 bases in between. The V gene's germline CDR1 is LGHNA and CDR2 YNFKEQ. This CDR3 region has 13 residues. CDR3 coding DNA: TGTGCCAGCAGCCAGCAGGGTTTCACTGAAGCTTTCTTT. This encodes CASSQQGFTEAFF.

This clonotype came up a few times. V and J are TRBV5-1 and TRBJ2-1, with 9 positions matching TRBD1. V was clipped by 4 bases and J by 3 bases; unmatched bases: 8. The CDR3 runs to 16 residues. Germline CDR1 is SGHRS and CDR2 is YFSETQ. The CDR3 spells CASSPEAGQGYNEQFF. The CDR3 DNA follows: TGCGCCAGCAGCCCCGAGGCGGGACAGGGCTACAATGAGCAGTTCTTC. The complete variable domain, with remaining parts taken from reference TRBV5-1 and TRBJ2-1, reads KAGVTQTPRYLIKTRGQQVTLSCSPISGHRSVSWYQQTPGQGLQFLFEYFSETQRNKGNFPGRFSGRQFSNSRSEMNVSTLELGDSALYLCASSPEAGQGYNEQFFGPGTRLTVL.

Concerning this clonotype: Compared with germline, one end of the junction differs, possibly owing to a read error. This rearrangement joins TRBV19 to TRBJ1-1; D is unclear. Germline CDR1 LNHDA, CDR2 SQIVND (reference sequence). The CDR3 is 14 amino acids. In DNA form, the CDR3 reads TGTGCCAGTACCCTAGGCCCGGGCTACACTGAAACTTTCTTT. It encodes CASTLGPGYTETFF.

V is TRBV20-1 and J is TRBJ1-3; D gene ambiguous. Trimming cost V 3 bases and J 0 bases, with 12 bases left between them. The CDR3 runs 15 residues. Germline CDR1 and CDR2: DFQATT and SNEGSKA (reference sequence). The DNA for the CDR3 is TGCAGTGCTAGTAGTAGGGTTGGCTCTGGAAACACCATATATTTT. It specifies CSASSRVGSGNTIYF.

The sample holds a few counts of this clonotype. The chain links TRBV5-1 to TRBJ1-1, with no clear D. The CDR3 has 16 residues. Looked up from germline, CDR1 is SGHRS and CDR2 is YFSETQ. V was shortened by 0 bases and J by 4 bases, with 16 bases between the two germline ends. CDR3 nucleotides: TGCGCCAGCAGCTTGGACGGCCTCAGAGTGAGCACTGAAGCTTTCTTT. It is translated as CASSLDGLRVSTEAFF. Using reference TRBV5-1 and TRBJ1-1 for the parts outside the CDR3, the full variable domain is KAGVTQTPRYLIKTRGQQVTLSCSPISGHRSVSWYQQTPGQGLQFLFEYFSETQRNKGNFPGRFSGRQFSNSRSEMNVSTLELGDSALYLCASSLDGLRVSTEAFFGQGTRLTVV.

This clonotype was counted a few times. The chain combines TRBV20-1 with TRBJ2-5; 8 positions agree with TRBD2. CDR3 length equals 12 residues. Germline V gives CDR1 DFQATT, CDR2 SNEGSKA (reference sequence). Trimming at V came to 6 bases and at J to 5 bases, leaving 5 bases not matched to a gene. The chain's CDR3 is CSAPTSAETQYF. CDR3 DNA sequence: TGCAGTGCGCCGACTAGCGCTGAGACCCAGTACTTC.

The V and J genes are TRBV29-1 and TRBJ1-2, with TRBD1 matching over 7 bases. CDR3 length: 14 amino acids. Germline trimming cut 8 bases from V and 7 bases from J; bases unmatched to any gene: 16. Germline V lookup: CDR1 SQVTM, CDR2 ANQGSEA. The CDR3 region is CSFMREQGRTGYTF. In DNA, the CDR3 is TGCAGCTTCATGAGGGAACAGGGGCGAACTGGCTACACCTTC.

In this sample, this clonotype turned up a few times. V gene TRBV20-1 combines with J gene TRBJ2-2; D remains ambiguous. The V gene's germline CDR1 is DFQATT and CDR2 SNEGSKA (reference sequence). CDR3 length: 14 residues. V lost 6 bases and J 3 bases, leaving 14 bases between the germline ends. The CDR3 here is CSAGSQQDTGELFF. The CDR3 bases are TGCAGTGCCGGGTCTCAGCAGGACACCGGGGAGCTGTTTTTT.

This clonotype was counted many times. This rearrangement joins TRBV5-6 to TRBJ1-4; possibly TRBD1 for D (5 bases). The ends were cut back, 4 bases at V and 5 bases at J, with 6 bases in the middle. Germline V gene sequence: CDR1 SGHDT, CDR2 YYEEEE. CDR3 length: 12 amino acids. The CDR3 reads CASSRGNEKLFF. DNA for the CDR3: TGTGCCAGCAGCCGGGGGAATGAAAAACTGTTTTTT.

CDR3 nucleotide sequence: TGCAGTGCTAGGGAGGATGGGGGAAATCAGCCCCAGCATTTT. It translates to CSAREDGGNQPQHF. V usage is TRBV20-1 and J usage is TRBJ1-5; D is possibly TRBD1 (5 bases). This CDR3 is 14 amino acids long. Trimming stripped 3 bases from V and 4 bases from J, with 13 bases between. CDR1 is DFQATT and CDR2 is SNEGSKA in the germline V gene (reference sequence).